This passage covers 6 T cell receptor beta chains from one sample sequenced in a study of blood T cell repertoires in COVID-19. The assay was immunoSEQ multiplex PCR, and TCRdb's table has in-frame clones only and misses some. The sample yields about 220,000 clones, 82% seen once. The sample consisted of PBMCs or T cells enriched from blood (not recorded which). These receptors originate from a man aged 35 to 55 who had recovered from COVID-19.

The chain recombines TRBV4-3 with TRBJ2-5; weak D call: TRBD2 (6 bases). CDR1 and CDR2 from the germline V gene are LGHNA and YSLEER. Trimming took 0 bases from V and 5 from J, leaving 13 bases between them. This CDR3 region has 15 residues. CDR3 sequence (DNA): TGCGCCAGCAGCCAAGACGGGGCGGGGTGGGAGACCCAGTACTTC. It translates to CASSQDGAGWETQYF.

This clone was seen only once. The chain combines TRBV10-3 with TRBJ2-2, with 12 bases aligning to TRBD1. Trimming removed 8 bases from V and 5 bases from J; junction bases left unmatched: 9. Germline values: CDR1 ENHRY, CDR2 SYGVKD. The CDR3 spans 16 residues. The CDR3 here is CAIPRGDRGPTGELFF. The DNA of the CDR3 is TGTGCCATCCCCAGGGGGGACAGGGGGCCAACCGGGGAGCTGTTTTTT.

The chain employs TRBV7-3 and TRBJ2-1, with D perhaps TRBD1 (6 bases). Deletions cut 2 bases from V and 8 bases from J, with 16 bases between. The length of the CDR3 is 15 residues. From germline, CDR1 is SGHTA and CDR2 FQGTGA. The DNA for the CDR3 is TGTGCCAGCAGCTTACGGCCAGGGGAGTTTGATGAGCAGTTCTTC. Its protein is CASSLRPGEFDEQFF. The full variable domain, in which reference TRBV7-3 and TRBJ2-1 provide the parts outside the CDR3, is GAGVSQTPSNKVTEKGKYVELRCDPISGHTALYWYRQSLGQGPEFLIYFQGTGAADDSGLPNDRFFAVRPEGSVSTLKIQRTERGDSAVYLCASSLRPGEFDEQFFGPGTRLTVL.

The chain couples TRBV28 to TRBJ1-6, with TRBD1 matching 7 bases. Germline CDR1 and CDR2: MDHEN and SYDVKM. V lost 7 bases, J lost 8 bases, and 11 bases stayed unmatched. The CDR3 has 15 amino acids. CDR3 loop: CASTRQGTDHSPLHF. DNA for the CDR3: TGTGCCAGCACCCGACAAGGGACAGACCATTCACCCCTCCACTTT.

The chain uses TRBV11-2 and TRBJ2-1; D gene uncertain. The CDR3 has 16 residues. With 3 bases removed from V and 0 bases from J, the gap between germline ends came to 12 bases. Germline V CDR1 and CDR2: SGHAT, FQNNGV. CDR3 sequence: CASSFLALSSYNEQFF. In nucleotides, the CDR3 is TGTGCCAGCAGCTTTTTAGCCCTAAGCTCCTACAATGAGCAGTTCTTC.

The V gene is TRBV7-3, the J gene TRBJ2-1; D unresolved. The CDR3 totals 14 residues. Trimming left V 5 bases short and J 6 bases short, with 14 bases between. The germline V gene has CDR1 SGHTA and CDR2 FQGTGA. The CDR3 spells CASSPDQARNEQFF. In DNA form, the CDR3 reads TGTGCCAGCAGCCCAGACCAGGCCCGCAATGAGCAGTTCTTC.